Listed here are 10 T cell receptor beta chains from one sample, sequenced in a study of PD-L1 blockade in urothelial cancer. This table comes from immunoSEQ multiplex PCR, and its TCRdb copy is limited to in-frame clones, with some not included. The repertoire consists of 38,000 or so clones, with around 88% occurring once and the leading ten covering less than 20%. Sequenced material: PBMCs, taken around atezolizumab (anti-PD-L1) treatment. The receptor source for this set is a man between 60 and 75 years old with urothelial cancer.

A single count supports this clone. This chain uses TRBV7-2 with TRBJ2-7; a weak D match, TRBD1 (5 bases). The length of the CDR3 is 14 residues. CDR1 SGHTA and CDR2 FQGNSA come from the germline V gene. The germline V and J ends were trimmed by 5 bases and 2 bases, with 13 bases remaining between them. In DNA form, the CDR3 reads TGTGCCAGCAGCGTCAGGGTGGGGCCCTACGAGCAGTACTTC. Its protein product is CASSVRVGPYEQYF.

The CDR3 DNA sequence: TGTGCCAGCTCACCGCGGGACAGTCAGGGGGAAAAACTGTTTTTT. Translating it yields CASSPRDSQGEKLFF. This chain uses TRBV18 with TRBJ1-4, with TRBD1 matching 7 bases. The CDR3 contains 15 residues. V was pared by 3 bases and J by 8 bases, with 9 bases of the junction left unmatched. The V gene's germline CDR1 is KGHSH and CDR2 LQKENI.

This clone has just a few counts. This chain joins TRBV4-2 and TRBJ1-2; 8 bases agree with TRBD1. Germline assignment: CDR1 LGHNA and CDR2 YNFKEQ. CDR3 length equals 14 residues. V shed 0 bases and J 8 bases; nucleotides not matched to a gene: 5. The CDR3 loop is CASSQDPTGEGYTF. CDR3 DNA sequence: TGTGCCAGCAGCCAAGATCCGACAGGGGAAGGCTACACCTTC.

This rearrangement joins TRBV30 to TRBJ2-1; 7 nucleotides agree with TRBD1. The CDR3 covers 13 residues. V lost 8 bases and J lost 8; bases outside the gene matches: 12. CDR1 GTSNPN and CDR2 SVGIG come from the germline V gene (reference sequence). The CDR3 is CAAWDSNSHEQFF. The CDR3 DNA reads TGTGCCGCTTGGGACAGTAACTCCCATGAGCAGTTCTTC.

The V gene is TRBV27, the J gene TRBJ2-7; weak D call: TRBD1 (5 bases). This CDR3 comprises 13 residues. The V end was cut by 2 bases, the J end by 5 bases, with 10 bases between. The germline gives CDR1 MNHEY, CDR2 SMNVEV (reference sequence). This CDR3 is CASSLRQGHEQYF. For the CDR3, the DNA is TGTGCCAGCAGTTTAAGGCAGGGCCACGAGCAGTACTTC.

The genes are TRBV4-3 and TRBJ1-2; 7 bases match TRBD1. The CDR3 has 13 residues. CDR1 is LGHNA and CDR2 is YSLEER in the germline V gene. V was pared by 2 bases and J by 6 bases, with 3 bases of the junction left unmatched. CDR3 residues: CASSQNRGHGYTF. The CDR3, as DNA: TGCGCCAGCAGCCAAAACAGGGGCCATGGCTACACCTTC.

The chain joins TRBV19 to TRBJ2-2, with D possibly being TRBD1 (5 bases). Germline V lookup: CDR1 LNHDA, CDR2 SQIVND (reference sequence). The CDR3 is made up of 14 amino acids. V gave up 5 bases and J gave up 0 bases, with 7 bases separating them. DNA of the CDR3: TGTGCCAGTAGTCAGGGTGCGAACACCGGGGAGCTGTTTTTT. Translated: CASSQGANTGELFF.

V gene TRBV7-9 combines with J gene TRBJ2-5; 7 bases line up with TRBD2. The CDR3 consists of 15 residues. Germline CDR1 is SEHNR and CDR2 is FQNEAQ (reference sequence). The V gene end was trimmed by 0 bases and the J gene end by 5 bases; junction bases not matched to a gene: 6. Here the CDR3 reads CASSLALGRVETQYF. CDR3 bases: TGTGCCAGCAGCTTAGCTCTGGGGAGGGTTGAGACCCAGTACTTC.

The chain carries TRBV7-9 and TRBJ2-3; 12 nucleotides agree with TRBD2. This CDR3 region has 18 residues. Germline-derived CDR1 and CDR2 are SEHNR and FQNEAQ (reference sequence). The V and J ends lost 2 bases and 0 bases, in that order; junction bases with no gene match: 6. The CDR3 DNA reads as TGTGCCAGCAGCTTATTAGGGGGACTAGCGGGTAGCACAGATACGCAGTATTTT. Its protein product is CASSLLGGLAGSTDTQYF.

CDR3 protein: CAWSFGTQNQPQHF. The CDR3 DNA follows: TGTGCCTGGAGTTTCGGGACACAGAATCAGCCCCAGCATTTT. V usage is TRBV30 and J usage is TRBJ1-5, with D perhaps matching TRBD1 (6 bases). V lost 2 bases to trimming and J lost 4 bases, with 12 bases between them. There are 14 residues in the CDR3. From germline, CDR1 is GTSNPN and CDR2 SVGIG (reference sequence).